This TCR beta chain derives from a study of CD8 T cells in Susac syndrome. Sequencing of TCR beta was carried out in blood CD8+ and CD4+ T cells. This CDR3 has 15 amino acids. The V and J ends lost 5 bases and 4 bases, in that order; junction bases with no gene match: 9. Germline CDR1 MGHRA, CDR2 YSYEKL. With random hexamers, roughly 0.45 to 1 ug RNA was reverse transcribed. MiXCR, applied by TCRdb to the immunoSEQ multiplex PCR reads, yields one record per CDR3 protein. This table holds about 430,000 distinct CDR3 sequences, approximately 89% found once. Sequencing was done on a sample of CD8+ T cells from PBMCs. The V and J genes are TRBV4-1 and TRBJ2-5; 8 bases fit TRBD1. The TCR sequence derives from a human donor with multiple sclerosis. CDR3 bases: TGCGCCAGCAGCAACAGACAGGGGATCGGAGAGACCCAGTACTTC. It codes for CASSNRQGIGETQYF.